The T cell receptor beta chain described here comes from a study of T cell responses to AZD1222 COVID-19 vaccine. The CDR3 sequence is 17 residues long. TCRdb keeps only in-frame clones here, not all; method: immunoSEQ multiplex PCR. The sample lists about 99,000 clones; 88% were seen once. The TCR originated in an adult in good health. This chain joins TRBV21-1 and TRBJ2-3; the table calls TRBD1, which could not be checked here. TRBV21-1 is classified as a pseudogene. Sequences were derived from peripheral blood, sampled on day 0 of AZD1222 vaccination. CDR3 sequence reads: CASSKKGGHWDTDTQYF. The CDR3 bases are TGTGCCAGCAGCAAAAAGGGTGGGCATTGGGACACGGATACGCAGTATTTT.